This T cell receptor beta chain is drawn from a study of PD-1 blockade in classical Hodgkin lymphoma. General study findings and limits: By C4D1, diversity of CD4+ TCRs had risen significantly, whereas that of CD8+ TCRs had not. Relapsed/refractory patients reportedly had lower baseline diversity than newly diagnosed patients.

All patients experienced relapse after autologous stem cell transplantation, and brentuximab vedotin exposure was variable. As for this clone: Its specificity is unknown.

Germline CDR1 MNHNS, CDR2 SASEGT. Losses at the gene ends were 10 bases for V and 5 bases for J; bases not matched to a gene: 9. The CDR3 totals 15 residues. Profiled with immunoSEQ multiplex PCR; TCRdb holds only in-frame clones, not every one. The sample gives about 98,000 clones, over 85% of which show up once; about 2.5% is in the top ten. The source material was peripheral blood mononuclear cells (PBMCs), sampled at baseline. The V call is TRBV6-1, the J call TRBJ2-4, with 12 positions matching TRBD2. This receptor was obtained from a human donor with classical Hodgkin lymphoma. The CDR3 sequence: CANLGLAGFENIQYF. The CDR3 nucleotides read TGTGCCAACCTAGGACTAGCGGGATTTGAAAACATTCAGTACTTC.